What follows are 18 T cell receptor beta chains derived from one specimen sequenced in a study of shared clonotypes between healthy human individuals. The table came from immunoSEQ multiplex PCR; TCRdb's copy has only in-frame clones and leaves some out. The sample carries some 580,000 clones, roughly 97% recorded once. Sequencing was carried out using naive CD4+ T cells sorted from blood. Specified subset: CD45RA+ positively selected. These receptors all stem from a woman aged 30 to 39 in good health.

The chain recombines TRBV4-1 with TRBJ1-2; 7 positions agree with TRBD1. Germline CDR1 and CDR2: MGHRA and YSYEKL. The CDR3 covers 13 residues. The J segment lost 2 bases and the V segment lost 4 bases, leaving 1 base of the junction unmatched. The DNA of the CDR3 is TGCGCCAGCAGCCTGGGACAGAACTATGGCTACACCTTC. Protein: CASSLGQNYGYTF.

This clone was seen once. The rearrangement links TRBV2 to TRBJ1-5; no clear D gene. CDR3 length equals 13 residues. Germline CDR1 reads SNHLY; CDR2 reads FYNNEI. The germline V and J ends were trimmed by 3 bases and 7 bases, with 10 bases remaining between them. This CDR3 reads CASSESWAQPQHF. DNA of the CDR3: TGTGCCAGCAGTGAGAGTTGGGCCCAGCCCCAGCATTTT.

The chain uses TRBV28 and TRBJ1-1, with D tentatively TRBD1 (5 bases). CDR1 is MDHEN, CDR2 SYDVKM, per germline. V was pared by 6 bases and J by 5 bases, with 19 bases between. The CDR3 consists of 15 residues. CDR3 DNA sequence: TGTGCCAGCAGCCTGGCGGCCAGGGTGGTAACTGAAGCTTTCTTT. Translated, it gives CASSLAARVVTEAFF. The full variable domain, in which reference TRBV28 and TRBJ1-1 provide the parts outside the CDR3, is DVKVTQSSRYLVKRTGEKVFLECVQDMDHENMFWYRQDPGLGLRLIYFSYDVKMKEKGDIPEGYSVSREKKERFSLILESASTNQTSMYLCASSLAARVVTEAFFGQGTRLTVV.

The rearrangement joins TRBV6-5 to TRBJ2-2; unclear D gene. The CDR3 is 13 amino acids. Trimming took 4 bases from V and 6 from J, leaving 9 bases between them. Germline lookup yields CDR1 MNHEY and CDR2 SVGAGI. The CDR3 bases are TGTGCCAGCAGTTTATTCGGACCCGGGGAGCTGTTTTTT. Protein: CASSLFGPGELFF.

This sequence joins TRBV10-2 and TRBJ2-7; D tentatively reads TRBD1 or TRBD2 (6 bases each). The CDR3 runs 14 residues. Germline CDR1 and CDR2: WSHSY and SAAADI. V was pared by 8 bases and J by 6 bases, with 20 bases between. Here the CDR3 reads CASRQAGRGSEQYF. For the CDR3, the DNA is TGCGCCAGCCGTCAAGCGGGCAGGGGCTCCGAGCAGTACTTC.

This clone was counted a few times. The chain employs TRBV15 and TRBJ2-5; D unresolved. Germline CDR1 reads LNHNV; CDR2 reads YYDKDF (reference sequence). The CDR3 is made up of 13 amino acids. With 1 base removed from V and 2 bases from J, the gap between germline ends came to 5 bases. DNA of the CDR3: TGTGCCACCAGCAGAGGCCAGCAAGAGACCCAGTACTTC. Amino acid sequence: CATSRGQQETQYF.

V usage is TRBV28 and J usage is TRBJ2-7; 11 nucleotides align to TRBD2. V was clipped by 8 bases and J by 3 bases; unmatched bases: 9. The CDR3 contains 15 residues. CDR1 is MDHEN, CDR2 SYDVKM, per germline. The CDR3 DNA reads TGTGCCAGCCGGGAAGCTAGCGGGGGGCTCTACGAGCAGTACTTC. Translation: CASREASGGLYEQYF.

The CDR3 region has the DNA TGTGCCAGCAGTTTGAACTCGGCGGGACGGTACGAGCAGTACTTC. It specifies CASSLNSAGRYEQYF. This rearrangement joins TRBV6-1 to TRBJ2-7; D may be TRBD2 (6 bases). V gave up 5 bases and J gave up 4 bases, with 18 bases separating them. CDR3 length: 15 residues. Germline V gene sequence: CDR1 MNHNS, CDR2 SASEGT.

CDR3 DNA: TGTGCCAGCAGCTTAGACAACCTCTCTGGGGCCAACGTCCTGACTTTC. This sequence encodes CASSLDNLSGANVLTF. The chain couples TRBV7-8 to TRBJ2-6; D uncertain. The germline CDR1 and CDR2 sequences are SGHVS and FQNEAQ. This CDR3 contains 16 residues. V was trimmed by 1 base and J by 0 bases, leaving 7 bases between them.

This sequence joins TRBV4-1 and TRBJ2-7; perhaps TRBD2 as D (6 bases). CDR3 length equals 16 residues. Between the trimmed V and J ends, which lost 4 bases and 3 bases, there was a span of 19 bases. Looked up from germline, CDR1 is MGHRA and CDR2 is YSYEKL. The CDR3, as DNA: TGCGCCAGCAGCCCTGCCGGGGGACTCCAACTCTACGAGCAGTACTTC. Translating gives CASSPAGGLQLYEQYF.

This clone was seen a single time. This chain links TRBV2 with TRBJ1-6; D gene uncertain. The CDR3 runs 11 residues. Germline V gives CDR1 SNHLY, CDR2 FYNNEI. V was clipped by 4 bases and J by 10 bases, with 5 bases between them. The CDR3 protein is CASSGQSPLHF. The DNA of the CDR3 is TGTGCCAGCAGTGGTCAATCACCCCTCCACTTT.

In DNA, the CDR3 is TGTGCCAGCAGCGACCTTGGTACAGGGACTGAAGCTTTCTTT. Protein product: CASSDLGTGTEAFF. The chain employs TRBV11-3 and TRBJ1-1; D is perhaps TRBD1 (6 bases). The ends were cut back, 5 bases at V and 5 bases at J, with 15 bases in the middle. Germline CDR1 reads SGHNT; CDR2 reads YENEEA. The CDR3 runs to 14 residues.

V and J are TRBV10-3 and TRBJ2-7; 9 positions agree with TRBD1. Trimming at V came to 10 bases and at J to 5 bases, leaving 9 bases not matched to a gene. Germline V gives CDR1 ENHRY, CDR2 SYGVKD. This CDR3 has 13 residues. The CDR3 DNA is TGTGCCACTCTTCCGGGACAGGGTCACGAGCAGTACTTC. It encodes CATLPGQGHEQYF.

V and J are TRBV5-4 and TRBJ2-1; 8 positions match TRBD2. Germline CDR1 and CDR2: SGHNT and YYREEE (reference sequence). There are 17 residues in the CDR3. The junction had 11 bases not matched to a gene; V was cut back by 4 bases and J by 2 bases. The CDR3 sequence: CASSLKWGTSTYNEQFF. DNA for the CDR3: TGTGCCAGCAGCCTGAAGTGGGGGACTAGTACCTACAATGAGCAGTTCTTC.

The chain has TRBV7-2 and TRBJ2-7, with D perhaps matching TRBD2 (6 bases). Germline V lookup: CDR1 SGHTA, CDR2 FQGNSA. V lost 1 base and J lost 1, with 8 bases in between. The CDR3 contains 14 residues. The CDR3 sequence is CASSLGGGSYEQYF. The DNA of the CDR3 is TGTGCCAGCAGCTTAGGGGGAGGTTCCTACGAGCAGTACTTC.

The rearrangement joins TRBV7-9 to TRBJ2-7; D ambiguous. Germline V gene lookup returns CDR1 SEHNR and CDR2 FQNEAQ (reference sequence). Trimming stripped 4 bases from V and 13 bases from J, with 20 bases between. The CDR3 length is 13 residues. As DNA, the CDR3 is TGTGCCAGCAGCTCGGACGTGCCCTACGAGCTTTACTTC. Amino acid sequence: CASSSDVPYELYF.

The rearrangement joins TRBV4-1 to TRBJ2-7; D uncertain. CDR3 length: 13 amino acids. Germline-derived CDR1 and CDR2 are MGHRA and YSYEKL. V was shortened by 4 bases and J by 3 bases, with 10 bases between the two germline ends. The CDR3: CASSPQEDYEQYF. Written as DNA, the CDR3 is TGCGCCAGCAGCCCCCAAGAGGACTACGAGCAGTACTTC.

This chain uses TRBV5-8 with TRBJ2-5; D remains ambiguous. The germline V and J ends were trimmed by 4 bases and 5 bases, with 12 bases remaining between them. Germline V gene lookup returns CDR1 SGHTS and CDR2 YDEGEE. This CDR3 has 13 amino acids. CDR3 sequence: CASSPPGSETQYF. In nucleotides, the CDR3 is TGTGCCAGCAGCCCCCCGGGCTCGGAGACCCAGTACTTC. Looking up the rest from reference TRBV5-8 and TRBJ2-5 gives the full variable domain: EAGVTQSPTHLIKTRGQQATLRCSPISGHTSVYWYQQALGLGLQFLLWYDEGEERNRGNFPPRFSGRQFPNYSSELNVNALELEDSALYLCASSPPGSETQYFGPGTRLLVL.